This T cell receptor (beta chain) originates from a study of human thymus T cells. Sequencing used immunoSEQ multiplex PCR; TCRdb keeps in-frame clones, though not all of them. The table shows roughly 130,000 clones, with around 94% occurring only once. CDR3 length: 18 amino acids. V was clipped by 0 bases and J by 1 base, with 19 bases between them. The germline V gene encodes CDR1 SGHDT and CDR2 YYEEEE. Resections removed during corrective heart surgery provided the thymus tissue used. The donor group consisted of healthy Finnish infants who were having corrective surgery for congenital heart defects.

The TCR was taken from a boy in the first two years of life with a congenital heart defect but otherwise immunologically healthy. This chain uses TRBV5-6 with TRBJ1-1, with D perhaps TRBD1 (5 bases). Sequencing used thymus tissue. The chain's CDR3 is CASSLGHPGTPGNTEAFF. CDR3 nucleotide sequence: TGTGCCAGCAGCTTGGGACATCCAGGGACCCCAGGGAACACTGAAGCTTTCTTT.